This T cell receptor (beta chain) derives from a study of monozygotic twins with inflammatory bowel disease. Whole blood without T cell sorting served as the source of isolated total RNA. Researchers used template switching to add UMIs featuring a 6-nucleotide sample barcode. TCRdb reprocessed the 5' RACE reads and reports one entry per CDR3 protein, with no DNA. The table for this sample gives approximately 420,000 distinct CDR3 sequences. The V gene's germline CDR1 is SGHRS and CDR2 YFSETQ. The CDR3 contains 14 residues. This clonotype was sampled from a human donor with ulcerative colitis or Crohn's disease, or a healthy co-twin of an affected twin (not recorded which). The chain carries TRBV5-1 and TRBJ2-7; checking the TCRdb D call of TRBD1 is not possible without DNA. Sequencing was performed on blood. The CDR3 is CASSLPGGSGEQYF. Full variable domain (remainder filled in from reference TRBV5-1 and TRBJ2-7): KAGVTQTPRYLIKTRGQQVTLSCSPISGHRSVSWYQQTPGQGLQFLFEYFSETQRNKGNFPGRFSGRQFSNSRSEMNVSTLELGDSALYLCASSLPGGSGEQYFGPGTRLTVT.